This T cell receptor (beta chain) appears in the sequencing data of a study of OX40 agonist ivuxolimab in advanced cancers. This CDR3 has 14 amino acids. Profiled with immunoSEQ multiplex PCR; TCRdb holds only in-frame clones, not every one. The data hold roughly 88,000 clones, with 80% to 90% observed a single time. The genes are TRBV21-1 and TRBJ2-1; the D segment call TRBD1 is taken from the table without a DNA check. TRBV21-1 is classified as a pseudogene. Sequenced material: CD4+ or CD8+ T cells sorted from blood, taken in a trial of the OX40 agonist ivuxolimab. The sequence came from an adult with an advanced solid tumor such as melanoma, head and neck, liver or kidney cancer. CDR3 sequence (DNA): TGTGCCAGCACACCCAGGGGCTCCTACAATGAGCAGTTCTTC. Protein product: CASTPRGSYNEQFF.